The rows below give T cell receptor beta chains drawn from one sample of a study of type 1 regulatory T cells. Antigens of these TCRs are unknown. A single record per CDR3 protein comes from TCRdb applying MiXCR to the reads. The table includes 60,000 to 70,000 distinct CDR3 sequences, about three fifths detected once. The sample consisted of cultured T cells, either the whole culture or a sorted T cell fraction (not recorded which). The receptors come from a human donor in good health. CDR3s include the opening cysteine and the closing phenylalanine or tryptophan. A D gene is named only where the DNA matches it firmly. Not all rows give a size; the values are once, few, many and, for expanded clones, a class.

J: TRBJ2-2; D: .; V: TRBV2; size: .; DNA: TGTGCCAGCAGCCTCAGGGACGTTTACGGGGAGCTGTTTTTT; CDR3: CASSLRDVYGELFF
J: TRBJ2-1; D: TRBD2; V: TRBV5-1; size: .; DNA: TGCGCCAGCAGCCGCGGGACTAGCGGGATAAATGAGCAGTTCTTC; CDR3: CASSRGTSGINEQFF
J: TRBJ1-5; D: .; V: TRBV4-1; size: .; DNA: TGCGCCAGCAGCCAAGATCGGGGGGAATATAGCAATCAGCCCCAGCATTTT; CDR3: CASSQDRGEYSNQPQHF
J: TRBJ2-1; D: .; V: TRBV25-1; size: .; DNA: TGTGCCAGCAGTGGAGGTTTCCGATCCTACAATGAGCAGTTCTTC; CDR3: CASSGGFRSYNEQFF
J: TRBJ2-1; D: TRBD2; V: TRBV13; size: few; DNA: TGTGCCAGCAGCCCTCCAGTAGCGGGACGTGAGCAGTTCTTC; CDR3: CASSPPVAGREQFF
J: TRBJ2-1; D: .; V: TRBV4-1; size: .; DNA: TGCGCCAGCAGCCAAGATCCCGCGGGGAGCTCCTACAATGAGCAGTTCTTC; CDR3: CASSQDPAGSSYNEQFF
J: TRBJ2-2; D: .; V: TRBV6-5; size: few; DNA: TGTGCCAGCAGTTACCTTAGACAGAATACCGGGGAGCTGTTTTTT; CDR3: CASSYLRQNTGELFF
J: TRBJ1-5; D: TRBD1; V: TRBV6-6; size: .; DNA: TGTGCCAGCAGTGCGTCCGGGACAGGACTCAGCAATCAGCCCCAGCATTTT; CDR3: CASSASGTGLSNQPQHF
J: TRBJ1-3; D: .; V: TRBV10-3; size: few; DNA: TGTGCCAGCAGTTACCAACATACCTCTGGAAACACCATATATTTT; CDR3: CASSYQHTSGNTIYF
J: TRBJ1-1; D: .; V: TRBV7-9; size: once; DNA: TGTGCCAGCAGCTTAGCAGGAGATGGGACTGAAGCTTTCTTT; CDR3: CASSLAGDGTEAFF
J: TRBJ1-1; D: .; V: TRBV5-1; size: few; DNA: TGCGCCAGCAGACGAGGGGAAAACACTGAAGCTTTCTTT; CDR3: CASRRGENTEAFF
J: TRBJ2-3; D: .; V: TRBV7-3; size: .; DNA: TGTGCCAGCAGCTCCTCGGCAGGGTCGCAGTATTTT; CDR3: CASSSSAGSQYF
J: TRBJ1-1; D: .; V: TRBV18; size: .; DNA: TGTGCCAGCTCACCCCAAAGCGGGATCACTGAAGCTTTCTTT; CDR3: CASSPQSGITEAFF
J: TRBJ2-5; D: TRBD2; V: TRBV13; size: .; DNA: TGTGCCAGCAGCTTTGCGGGAGAGGAGACCCAGTACTTC; CDR3: CASSFAGEETQYF
J: TRBJ2-1; D: TRBD2; V: TRBV7-9; size: once; DNA: TGTGCCAGCAGCTTAGAACTAGCGGGAGACAATGAGCAGTTCTTC; CDR3: CASSLELAGDNEQFF
J: TRBJ1-2; D: .; V: TRBV5-1; size: .; DNA: TGCGCCAGCAGCTTGGATACTTATGGCTACACCTTC; CDR3: CASSLDTYGYTF
J: TRBJ2-7; D: .; V: TRBV20-1; size: .; DNA: TGCAGTGCTAGACTTCCCAACGGAAACGAGCAGTACTTC; CDR3: CSARLPNGNEQYF
J: TRBJ2-2; D: TRBD1; V: TRBV5-4; size: .; DNA: TGTGCCAGCGGGGGACAGGGGAACACCGGGGAGCTGTTTTTT; CDR3: CASGGQGNTGELFF
J: TRBJ2-7; D: TRBD2; V: TRBV7-2; size: .; DNA: TGTGCCAGCAGCCCCCGCCCCCCGGGACTAGATCTCCACGAGCAGTACTTC; CDR3: CASSPRPPGLDLHEQYF
J: TRBJ2-6; D: .; V: TRBV7-9; size: few; DNA: TGTGCCAGCAGCTTAGGAGATAGAGGGACGGGGGCCAACGTCCTGACTTTC; CDR3: CASSLGDRGTGANVLTF
J: TRBJ2-1; D: .; V: TRBV3-1; size: .; DNA: TGTGCCAGCAGCCAGATGGACTTATTCAATGAGCAGTTCTTC; CDR3: CASSQMDLFNEQFF
J: TRBJ2-1; D: TRBD2; V: TRBV3-1; size: .; DNA: TGTGCCAGCAGCCAAGGTCAACTAGCGGGGCGGTTCTTC; CDR3: CASSQGQLAGRFF
J: TRBJ2-5; D: TRBD1; V: TRBV5-1; size: .; DNA: TGCGCCAGCAGCAGGGCAGGGGGTCTATCACAAGAGACCCAGTACTTC; CDR3: CASSRAGGLSQETQYF